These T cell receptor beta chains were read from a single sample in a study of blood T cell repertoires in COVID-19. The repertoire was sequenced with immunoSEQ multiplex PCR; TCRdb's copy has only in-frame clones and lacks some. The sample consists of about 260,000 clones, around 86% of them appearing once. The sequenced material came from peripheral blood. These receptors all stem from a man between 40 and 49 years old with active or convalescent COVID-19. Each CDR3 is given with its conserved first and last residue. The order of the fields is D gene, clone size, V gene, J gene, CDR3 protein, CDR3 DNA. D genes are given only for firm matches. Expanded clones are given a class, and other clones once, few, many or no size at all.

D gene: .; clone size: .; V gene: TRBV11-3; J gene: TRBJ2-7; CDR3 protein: CASSLPTGLNSYEQYF; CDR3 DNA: TGTGCCAGCAGCTTACCCACGGGACTTAACTCCTACGAGCAGTACTTC
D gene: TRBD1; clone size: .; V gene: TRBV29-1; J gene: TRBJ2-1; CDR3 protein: CSADRGTYNEQFF; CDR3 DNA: TGCAGCGCAGACAGGGGAACCTACAATGAGCAGTTCTTC
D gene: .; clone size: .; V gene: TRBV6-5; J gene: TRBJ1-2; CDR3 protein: CASNQQPGIQGYTF; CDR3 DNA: TGTGCCAGCAACCAACAACCAGGGATTCAAGGCTACACCTTC
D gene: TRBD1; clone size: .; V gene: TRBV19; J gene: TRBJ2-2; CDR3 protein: CASILDRDTGELFF; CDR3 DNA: TGTGCCAGTATTTTGGACAGGGACACCGGGGAGCTGTTTTTT
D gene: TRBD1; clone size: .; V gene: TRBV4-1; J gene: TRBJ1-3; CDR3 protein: CASSQGRQGARTIYF; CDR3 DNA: TGCGCCAGCAGCCAAGGGCGCCAGGGGGCAAGGACCATATATTTT
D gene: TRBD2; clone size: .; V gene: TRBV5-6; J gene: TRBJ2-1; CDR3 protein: CASSPLGGVSYNEQFF; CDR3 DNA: TGTGCCAGCAGCCCTCTGGGAGGGGTATCCTACAATGAGCAGTTCTTC
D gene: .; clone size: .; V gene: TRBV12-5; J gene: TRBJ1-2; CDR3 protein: CASGRNYGYTF; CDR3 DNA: TGTGCTAGTGGACGGAACTATGGCTACACCTTC
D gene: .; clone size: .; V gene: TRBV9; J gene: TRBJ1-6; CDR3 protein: CASSALVGPNNSPLHF; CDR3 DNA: TGTGCCAGCAGCGCGTTGGTGGGGCCGAACAACTCACCCCTCCACTTT
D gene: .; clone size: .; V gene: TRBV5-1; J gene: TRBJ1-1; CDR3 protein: CASSLAGSTEAFF; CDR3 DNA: TGCGCCAGCAGCTTGGCCGGGTCCACTGAAGCTTTCTTT
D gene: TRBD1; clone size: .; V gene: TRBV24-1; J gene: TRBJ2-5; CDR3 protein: CATSSGQGVETQYF; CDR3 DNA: TGTGCCACCAGTTCGGGACAGGGGGTAGAGACCCAGTACTTC
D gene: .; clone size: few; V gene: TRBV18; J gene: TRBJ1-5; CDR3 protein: CASSPLAGNQPQHF; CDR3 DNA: TGTGCCAGCTCACCACTGGCTGGCAATCAGCCCCAGCATTTT
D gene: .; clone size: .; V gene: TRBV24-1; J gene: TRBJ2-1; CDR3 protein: CATSDPLLGEQFF; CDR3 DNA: TGTGCCACCAGTGATCCTTTGCTCGGTGAGCAGTTCTTC
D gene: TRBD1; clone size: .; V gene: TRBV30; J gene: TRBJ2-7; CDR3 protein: CAWSSPRTGQRTYEQYF; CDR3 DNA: TGTGCCTGGAGTTCGCCCCGAACGGGACAGAGGACCTACGAGCAGTACTTC
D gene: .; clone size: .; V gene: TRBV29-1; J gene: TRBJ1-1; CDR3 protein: CSVYRAMNTEAFF; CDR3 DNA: TGCAGCGTCTACAGGGCGATGAACACTGAAGCTTTCTTT
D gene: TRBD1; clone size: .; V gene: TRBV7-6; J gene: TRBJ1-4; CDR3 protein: CASSSYRGSNEKLFF; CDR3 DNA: TGTGCCAGCAGCTCGTACAGGGGATCTAATGAAAAACTGTTTTTT
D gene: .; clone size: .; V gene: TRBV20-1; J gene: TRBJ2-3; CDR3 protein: CSAERGGTQYF; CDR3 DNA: TGCAGTGCTGAAAGGGGTGGTACGCAGTATTTT
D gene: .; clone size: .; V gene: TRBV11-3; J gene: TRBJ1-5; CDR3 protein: CASSLGPQGSNQPQHF; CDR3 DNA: TGTGCCAGCAGCTTAGGTCCCCAGGGGAGCAATCAGCCCCAGCATTTT
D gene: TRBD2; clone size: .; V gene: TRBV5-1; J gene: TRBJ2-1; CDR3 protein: CASSLIFSGANEQFF; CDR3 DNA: TGCGCCAGCAGCTTGATCTTTAGCGGGGCCAATGAGCAGTTCTTC
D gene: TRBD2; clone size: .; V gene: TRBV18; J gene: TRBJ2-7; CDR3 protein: CASSPPGLASYEQYF; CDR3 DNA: TGTGCCAGCTCACCACCGGGACTAGCCTCCTACGAGCAGTACTTC
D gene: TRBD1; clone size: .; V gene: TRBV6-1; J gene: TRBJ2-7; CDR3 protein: CASSQEPGTGPYEQYF; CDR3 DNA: TGTGCCAGCAGTCAAGAGCCGGGGACAGGGCCCTACGAGCAGTACTTC
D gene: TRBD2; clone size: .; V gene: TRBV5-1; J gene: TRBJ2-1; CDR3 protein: CASSLGASGRKGEQFF; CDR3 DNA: TGCGCCAGCAGCTTGGGGGCTAGCGGGAGGAAGGGTGAGCAGTTCTTC
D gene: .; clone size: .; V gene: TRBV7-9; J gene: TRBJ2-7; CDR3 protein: CASSLSAGAFGEQYF; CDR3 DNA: TGTGCCAGCAGCTTAAGTGCGGGGGCTTTCGGCGAGCAGTACTTC
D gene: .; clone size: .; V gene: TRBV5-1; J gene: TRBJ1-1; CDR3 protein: CASRGGQELTTEAFF; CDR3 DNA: TGCGCCAGCAGGGGTGGGCAAGAGCTGACCACTGAAGCTTTCTTT
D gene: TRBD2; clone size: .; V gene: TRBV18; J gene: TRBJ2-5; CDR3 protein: CASSGLGETQYF; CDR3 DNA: TGTGCCAGCTCTGGACTAGGGGAGACCCAGTACTTC
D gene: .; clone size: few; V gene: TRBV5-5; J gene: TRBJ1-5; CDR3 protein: CASSPGVVSNQPQHF; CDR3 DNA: TGTGCCAGCAGCCCGGGAGTGGTTAGCAATCAGCCCCAGCATTTT
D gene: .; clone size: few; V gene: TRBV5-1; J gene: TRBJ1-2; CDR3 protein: CASSGGDYGYTF; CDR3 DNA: TGCGCCAGCAGTGGAGGTGACTATGGCTACACCTTC